The rows below give T cell receptor beta chains drawn from one sample of a study of radiation and T cells in renal cell carcinoma. Sequencing was performed with immunoSEQ multiplex PCR; in TCRdb, only in-frame clones are kept and a portion is missing. The table has approximately 86,000 clones, around 85% seen once. The input for sequencing was blood, taken from a patient whose treatment included radiotherapy and nephrectomy. Source of these receptors: a man aged 45-65 years with renal cell carcinoma. Both conserved end residues are part of each CDR3. Fields, in order: V gene, clone size, D gene, J gene, CDR3 DNA, CDR3 protein. The D gene is left open where the match is weak. The listing skips clone size in some rows; elsewhere it reads once, few, many or a size class.

V: TRBV4-3; size: -; D: -; J: TRBJ1-2; DNA: TGCGCCAGCAGCCAAGAGAGGGACGGAATATATGGCTACACCTTC; CDR3: CASSQERDGIYGYTF
V: TRBV9; size: few; D: -; J: TRBJ2-2; DNA: TGTGCCAGCAGCTCGGCAGGAGCCGGCGGGGAGCTGTTTTTT; CDR3: CASSSAGAGGELFF
V: TRBV11-2; size: -; D: TRBD2; J: TRBJ2-3; DNA: TGTGCCAGCAGCCCACGGACTAGCTCGGCAGATACGCAGTATTTT; CDR3: CASSPRTSSADTQYF
V: TRBV2; size: -; D: -; J: TRBJ1-1; DNA: TGTGCCAGCAGTGAAGCGCCTACGGCGAACACTGAAGCTTTCTTT; CDR3: CASSEAPTANTEAFF
V: TRBV7-2; size: -; D: TRBD2; J: TRBJ2-1; DNA: TGTGCCAGCAGCTTATCCGGGGGGGCCTTTAATGAGCAGTTCTTC; CDR3: CASSLSGGAFNEQFF
V: TRBV7-6; size: -; D: -; J: TRBJ2-3; DNA: TGTGCCAGCAGCCACTATACAGATACGCAGTATTTT; CDR3: CASSHYTDTQYF
V: TRBV5-1; size: -; D: TRBD1; J: TRBJ2-3; DNA: TGCGCCAGCAGCCCTGGACAGGGTGGCACAGATACGCAGTATTTT; CDR3: CASSPGQGGTDTQYF
V: TRBV19; size: -; D: -; J: TRBJ1-5; DNA: TGTGCCAGTAGTTCCACAGGCCCGAATCAGCCCCAGCATTTT; CDR3: CASSSTGPNQPQHF
V: TRBV19; size: -; D: -; J: TRBJ1-1; DNA: TGTGCCAGTAGTCTGAGGGGATCGAACACTGAAGCTTTCTTT; CDR3: CASSLRGSNTEAFF
V: TRBV2; size: -; D: -; J: TRBJ1-1; DNA: TGTGCCAGCACCAAATGGGGGGTAAACACTGAAGCTTTCTTT; CDR3: CASTKWGVNTEAFF
V: TRBV15; size: -; D: -; J: TRBJ2-1; DNA: TGTGCCACCAGCAGGGAAAGGGGAGTCTACAATGAGCAGTTCTTC; CDR3: CATSRERGVYNEQFF
V: TRBV2; size: once; D: TRBD1; J: TRBJ1-4; DNA: TGTGCCAGCAGTGCAGGGGGCGAGGAAAAACTGTTTTTT; CDR3: CASSAGGEEKLFF
V: TRBV7-2; size: -; D: TRBD1; J: TRBJ2-3; DNA: TGTGCCAGCAAGAGCGGGGGACAGGGGGCTGATACGCAGTATTTT; CDR3: CASKSGGQGADTQYF
V: TRBV19; size: once; D: TRBD1; J: TRBJ2-7; DNA: TGTGCCAGTAAACCAGGGGGCCTGGGGGACGAGCAGTACTTC; CDR3: CASKPGGLGDEQYF
V: TRBV4-1; size: -; D: -; J: TRBJ2-1; DNA: TGCGCCAGCAGCTCCCGGGACAACTCTTACAATGAGCAGTTCTTC; CDR3: CASSSRDNSYNEQFF
V: TRBV2; size: -; D: TRBD1; J: TRBJ1-2; DNA: TGTGCCAGCAGTTTCCGACCGGGACAGGGCTTCGGCTACACCTTC; CDR3: CASSFRPGQGFGYTF
V: TRBV5-1; size: -; D: -; J: TRBJ2-5; DNA: TGCGCCAGCAGCTTGGCCGGGTACCAAGAGACCCAGTACTTC; CDR3: CASSLAGYQETQYF
V: TRBV18; size: -; D: TRBD1; J: TRBJ2-2; DNA: TGTGCCAGCTCACTTCGACAGGGTGACGCCGGGGAGCTGTTTTTT; CDR3: CASSLRQGDAGELFF
V: TRBV27; size: -; D: -; J: TRBJ2-3; DNA: TGTGCCAGCAGCCCCTCCCCTATGCGTGGAGATACGCAGTATTTT; CDR3: CASSPSPMRGDTQYF
V: TRBV6-6; size: -; D: TRBD2; J: TRBJ2-3; DNA: TGTGCCAGCGTCTTCGGGGGGTCAGATACGCAGTATTTT; CDR3: CASVFGGSDTQYF
V: TRBV11-2; size: -; D: TRBD2; J: TRBJ2-7; DNA: TGTGCCAGCAGCTTATCTAGCGGGGGATACGAGCAGTACTTC; CDR3: CASSLSSGGYEQYF
V: TRBV7-9; size: -; D: -; J: TRBJ1-1; DNA: TGTGCCAGCAGCCCTAGAGACCCAACAACTTTCTTT; CDR3: CASSPRDPTTFF
V: TRBV6-6; size: -; D: TRBD1; J: TRBJ1-2; DNA: TGTGCCAGCAGTACGGGACAGAGCTATGGCTACACCTTC; CDR3: CASSTGQSYGYTF
V: TRBV11-2; size: -; D: -; J: TRBJ2-3; DNA: TGTGCCAGCAGCCCCTACCGATTGGGCACAGATACGCAGTATTTT; CDR3: CASSPYRLGTDTQYF
V: TRBV27; size: -; D: -; J: TRBJ2-7; DNA: TGTGCCAGCAGTTTATCCCGCTCCTACGAGCAGTACTTC; CDR3: CASSLSRSYEQYF
V: TRBV11-2; size: -; D: TRBD2; J: TRBJ2-1; DNA: TGTGCCAGCAGCTCTCGGGAGGTCCCCTACAATGAGCAGTTCTTC; CDR3: CASSSREVPYNEQFF
V: TRBV2; size: -; D: -; J: TRBJ1-2; DNA: TGTGCCAGCAGTGAATTCGGCAGGAACTATGGCTACACCTTC; CDR3: CASSEFGRNYGYTF
V: TRBV27; size: -; D: TRBD2; J: TRBJ2-7; DNA: TGTGCCAGCAGACCGCGGACTAGCGGATCCTACGAGCAGTACTTC; CDR3: CASRPRTSGSYEQYF
V: TRBV5-1; size: -; D: -; J: TRBJ2-1; DNA: TGCGCCAGCATGCGTATGAGCTCCTACAATGAGCAGTTCTTC; CDR3: CASMRMSSYNEQFF
V: TRBV2; size: -; D: TRBD2; J: TRBJ2-3; DNA: TGTGCCAGCAGTTATTCCGGGACTAGCGGTAGCACAGATACGCAGTATTTT; CDR3: CASSYSGTSGSTDTQYF
V: TRBV29-1; size: -; D: TRBD1; J: TRBJ1-1; DNA: TGCAGCGTTGACCAACAGGGGGAGTCGAACACTGAAGCTTTCTTT; CDR3: CSVDQQGESNTEAFF
V: TRBV29-1; size: -; D: TRBD1; J: TRBJ2-7; DNA: TGCAGCGGGTTTTGGCAGGGGGCGAACGAGCAGTACTTC; CDR3: CSGFWQGANEQYF
V: TRBV12-2; size: -; D: -; J: TRBJ2-1; DNA: TGTGCAAGTCGCTTAGTCAGGGGGCTCGAGCAGTTCTTC; CDR3: CASRLVRGLEQFF
V: TRBV5-1; size: -; D: TRBD1; J: TRBJ1-1; DNA: TGCGCCAGCAGCCCCAGGGGGATGAACACTGAAGCTTTCTTT; CDR3: CASSPRGMNTEAFF
V: TRBV7-6; size: -; D: -; J: TRBJ2-7; DNA: TGTGCCAGCAGCTTAGCGTTTGGCTCCTACGAGCAGTACTTC; CDR3: CASSLAFGSYEQYF
V: TRBV5-6; size: -; D: -; J: TRBJ1-2; DNA: TGTGCCAGCAGCCTCGGGACAACCTATGGCTACACCTTC; CDR3: CASSLGTTYGYTF
V: TRBV27; size: -; D: TRBD2; J: TRBJ2-7; DNA: TGTGCCAGCAGTTTTTCAGTTTACGTTAGCGGGAACTCCTACGAGCAGTACTTC; CDR3: CASSFSVYVSGNSYEQYF
V: TRBV6-5; size: -; D: -; J: TRBJ1-1; DNA: TGTGCCAGCACCCCCCAGCGGGGTTTAAGTGAAGCTTTCTTT; CDR3: CASTPQRGLSEAFF